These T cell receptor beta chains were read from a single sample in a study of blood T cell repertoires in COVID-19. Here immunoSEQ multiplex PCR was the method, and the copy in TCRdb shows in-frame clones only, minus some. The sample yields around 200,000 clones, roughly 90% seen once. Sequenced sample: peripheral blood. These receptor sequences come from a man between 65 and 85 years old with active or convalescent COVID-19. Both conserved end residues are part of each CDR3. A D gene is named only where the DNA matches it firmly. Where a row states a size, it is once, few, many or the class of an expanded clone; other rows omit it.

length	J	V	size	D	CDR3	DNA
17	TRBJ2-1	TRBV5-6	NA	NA	CASSSGAGHPEYNEQFF	TGTGCCAGCAGCTCGGGCGCAGGGCACCCGGAATACAATGAGCAGTTCTTC
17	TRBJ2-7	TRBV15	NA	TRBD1	CATSRVSGQGGRYEQYF	TGTGCCACCAGCAGAGTGTCAGGACAGGGGGGGAGGTACGAGCAGTACTTC
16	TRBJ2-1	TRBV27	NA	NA	CASSSSRGTTYNEQFF	TGTGCCAGCAGTTCCTCCCGCGGGACGACCTACAATGAGCAGTTCTTC
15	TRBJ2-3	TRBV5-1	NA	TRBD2	CASSLLAGSGDTQYF	TGCGCCAGCAGCTTGCTAGCGGGTTCCGGTGATACGCAGTATTTT
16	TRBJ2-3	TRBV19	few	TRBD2	CASNQPGLRSTDTQYF	TGTGCCAGTAACCAACCGGGACTACGTAGCACAGATACGCAGTATTTT
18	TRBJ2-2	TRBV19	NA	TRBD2	CASSIQGSGRSKTGELFF	TGTGCCAGTAGTATTCAAGGGAGCGGGAGGAGCAAAACCGGGGAGCTGTTTTTT
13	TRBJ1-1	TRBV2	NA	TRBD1	CASRGTGHTEAFF	TGTGCCAGCAGGGGGACAGGGCACACTGAAGCTTTCTTT
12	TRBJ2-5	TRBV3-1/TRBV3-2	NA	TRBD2	CATGGEPTSGYF	TGTGCCACTGGAGGGGAGCCGACTAGCGGATACTTC
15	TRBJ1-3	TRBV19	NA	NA	CASSYFDKIGNTIYF	TGTGCCAGTAGCTACTTTGACAAGATTGGAAACACCATATATTTT
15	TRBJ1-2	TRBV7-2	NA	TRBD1	CASSPKTGGYHGYTF	TGTGCCAGCAGCCCTAAGACAGGGGGCTACCATGGCTACACCTTC
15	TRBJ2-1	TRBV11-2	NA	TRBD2	CASSLDWGTSDEQFF	TGTGCCAGCAGCTTAGATTGGGGGACTAGCGATGAGCAGTTCTTC
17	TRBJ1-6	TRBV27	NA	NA	CASSSYRGGGVMSPLHF	TGTGCCAGCAGTTCCTACCGGGGTGGGGGGGTGATGTCACCCCTCCACTTT
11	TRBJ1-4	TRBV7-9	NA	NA	CASSLSDRVFF	TGTGCCAGCAGCTTAAGCGACCGGGTGTTTTTT
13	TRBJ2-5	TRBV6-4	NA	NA	CASSRDYQETQYF	TGTGCCAGCAGTCGAGACTATCAAGAGACCCAGTACTTC
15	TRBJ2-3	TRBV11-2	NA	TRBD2	CASSRLAGGSDTQYF	TGTGCCAGCAGCCGACTAGCGGGAGGCTCAGATACGCAGTATTTT
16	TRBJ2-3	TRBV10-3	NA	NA	CAISTGLQTPTDTQYF	TGTGCCATCAGTACGGGACTCCAAACCCCCACAGATACGCAGTATTTT
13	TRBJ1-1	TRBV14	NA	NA	CASSHLSNTEAFF	TGTGCCAGCAGCCACCTATCAAACACTGAAGCTTTCTTT
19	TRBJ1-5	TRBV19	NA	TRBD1	CASSILSSGRTGVGQPQHF	TGTGCCAGTAGTATATTGTCATCGGGCAGGACAGGGGTTGGTCAGCCCCAGCATTTT
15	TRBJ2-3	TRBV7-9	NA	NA	CASSLVGGPTDTQYF	TGTGCCAGCAGCTTAGTGGGGGGACCCACAGATACGCAGTATTTT
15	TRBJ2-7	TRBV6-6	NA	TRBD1	CASSLRQGRTYEQYF	TGTGCCAGCAGCCTCCGACAGGGTAGGACCTACGAGCAGTACTTC
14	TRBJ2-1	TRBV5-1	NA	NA	CASSFRLTGHEQFF	TGCGCCAGCAGCTTTCGACTGACAGGCCATGAGCAGTTCTTC
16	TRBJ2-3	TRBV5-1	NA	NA	CASSFTSGPSTDTQYF	TGCGCCAGCAGCTTCACCAGCGGGCCTAGCACAGATACGCAGTATTTT
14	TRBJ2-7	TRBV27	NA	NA	CASSPGSRPYEQYF	TGTGCCAGCAGTCCCGGGAGCCGTCCCTACGAGCAGTACTTC
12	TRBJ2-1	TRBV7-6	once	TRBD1	CASSLPGGEQFF	TGTGCCAGCAGCTTACCAGGGGGTGAGCAGTTCTTC
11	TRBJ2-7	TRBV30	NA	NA	CAYGSSYEQYF	TGTGCCTATGGCAGCTCCTACGAGCAGTACTTC
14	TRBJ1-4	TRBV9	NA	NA	CASSVVATNEKLFF	TGTGCCAGCAGCGTAGTAGCAACTAATGAAAAACTGTTTTTT
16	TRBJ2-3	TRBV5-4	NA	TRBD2	CASSSRLAGYTDTQYF	TGTGCCAGCAGCTCCCGACTAGCGGGTTATACAGATACGCAGTATTTT
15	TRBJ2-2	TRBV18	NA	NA	CASSPREGLAGELFF	TGTGCCAGCTCACCGCGAGAGGGTTTGGCCGGGGAGCTGTTTTTT
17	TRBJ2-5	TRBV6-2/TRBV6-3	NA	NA	CASSQPRRGDFQETQYF	TGTGCCAGCAGTCAACCTCGCCGGGGAGACTTCCAAGAGACCCAGTACTTC
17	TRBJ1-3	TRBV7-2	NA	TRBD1	CASSLRQGTLSGNTIYF	TGTGCCAGCAGCTTGAGACAGGGGACCCTCTCTGGAAACACCATATATTTT
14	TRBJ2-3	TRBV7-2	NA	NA	CASCHGGGTDTQYF	TGTGCCAGCTGTCACGGCGGGGGCACAGATACGCAGTATTTT
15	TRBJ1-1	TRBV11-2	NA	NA	CASRGLPQLNTEAFF	TGTGCCAGCAGGGGGCTGCCACAGCTGAACACTGAAGCTTTCTTT
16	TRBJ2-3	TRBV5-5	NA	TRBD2	CASSLGTSQSTDTQYF	TGTGCCAGCAGCCTCGGGACTAGCCAATCAACAGATACGCAGTATTTT
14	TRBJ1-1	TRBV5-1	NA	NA	CASSFLAAGTEAFF	TGCGCCAGCTCCTTCCTGGCGGCGGGCACTGAAGCTTTCTTT
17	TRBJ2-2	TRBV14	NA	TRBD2	CASSQSLAGGGTGELFF	TGTGCCAGCAGCCAATCACTAGCGGGAGGAGGAACCGGGGAGCTGTTTTTT
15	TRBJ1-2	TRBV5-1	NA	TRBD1	CASRLGTGDFYGYTF	TGCGCCAGCAGATTGGGGACAGGAGACTTCTATGGCTACACCTTC
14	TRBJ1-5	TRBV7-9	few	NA	CASSSTGGGQPQHF	TGTGCCAGCAGCTCTACGGGGGGCGGGCAGCCCCAGCATTTT
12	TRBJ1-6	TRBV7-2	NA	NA	CASSFFGSPLHF	TGTGCCAGCAGCTTTTTCGGTTCACCCCTCCACTTT
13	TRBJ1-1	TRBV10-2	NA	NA	CASSDNGQPEAFF	TGCGCCAGCAGTGACAACGGACAGCCCGAAGCTTTCTTT
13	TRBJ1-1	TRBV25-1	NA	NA	CASSTRGITEAFF	TGTGCCAGCAGTACCAGAGGGATCACTGAAGCTTTCTTT
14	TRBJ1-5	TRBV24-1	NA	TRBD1	CATSNRTGRQPQHF	TGTGCCACCAGCAACCGGACAGGTCGGCAGCCCCAGCATTTT
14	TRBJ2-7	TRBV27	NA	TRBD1	CASSPRQGIYEQYF	TGTGCCAGCAGTCCCCGACAGGGTATCTACGAGCAGTACTTC
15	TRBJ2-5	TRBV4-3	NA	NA	CASSQDLGWQETQYF	TGCGCCAGCAGCCAAGATCTCGGGTGGCAAGAGACCCAGTACTTC
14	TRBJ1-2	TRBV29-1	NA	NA	CSVDESTGPYGYTF	TGCAGCGTTGACGAGAGTACAGGGCCCTATGGCTACACCTTC
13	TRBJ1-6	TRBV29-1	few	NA	CSVRQNYNSPLHF	TGCAGCGTTCGACAGAACTATAATTCACCCCTCCACTTT
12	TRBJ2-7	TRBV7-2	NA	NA	CASSPWGREQYF	TGTGCCAGCAGCCCATGGGGGCGCGAGCAGTACTTC
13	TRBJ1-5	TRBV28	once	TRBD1	CASSGGGWQPQHF	TGTGCCAGCAGTGGAGGGGGCTGGCAGCCCCAGCATTTT
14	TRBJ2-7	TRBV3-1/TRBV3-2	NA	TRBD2	CASSEREPHYEQYF	TGTGCCAGCAGCGAGCGGGAGCCGCATTACGAGCAGTACTTC
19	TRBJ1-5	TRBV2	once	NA	CASSESGRVSSGRYQPQHF	TGTGCCAGCAGTGAATCGGGCAGGGTCAGCTCGGGCCGATATCAGCCCCAGCATTTT
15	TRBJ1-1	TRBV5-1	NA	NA	CASSTPGDGDTEAFF	TGCGCCAGCAGCACCCCGGGGGATGGGGACACTGAAGCTTTCTTT
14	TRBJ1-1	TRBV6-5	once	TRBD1	CASSSTGGFPTAFF	TGTGCCAGCAGTTCGACAGGGGGGTTTCCTACAGCTTTCTTT
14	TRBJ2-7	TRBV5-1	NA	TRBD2	CASSLLSGTNEQYF	TGCGCCAGCAGCTTACTTAGCGGGACCAACGAGCAGTACTTC